The 16 T cell receptor beta chains below all came from one sample that was sequenced in a study of blood T cell repertoires in COVID-19. Libraries were prepared by immunoSEQ multiplex PCR; TCRdb keeps only in-frame clonotypes and omits some of them. The sample holds about 35,000 clones, about 85% seen once. Sample: peripheral blood. The source is a man aged 60 to 75 with active or convalescent COVID-19.

CDR3 nucleotide sequence: TGTGCCAGCAGTCGGGACAGGCAGACCGGGGAGCTGTTTTTT. Its protein is CASSRDRQTGELFF. The genes are TRBV2 and TRBJ2-2, with 8 nucleotides matching TRBD1. V lost 5 bases to trimming and J lost 5 bases; unmatched junction nucleotides: 4. The CDR3 runs 14 residues. CDR1 is SNHLY, CDR2 FYNNEI, per germline. The full variable domain, rest sourced from reference TRBV2 and TRBJ2-2, is EPEVTQTPSHQVTQMGQEVILRCVPISNHLYFYWYRQILGQKVEFLVSFYNNEISEKSEIFDDQFSVERPDGSNFTLKIRSTKLEDSAMYFCASSRDRQTGELFFGEGSRLTVL.

The chain links TRBV11-2 to TRBJ1-6; D call uncertain. The V and J ends lost 4 bases and 16 bases respectively, with 20 bases between them. Germline assignment: CDR1 SGHAT and CDR2 FQNNGV. The CDR3 covers 14 residues. The DNA of the CDR3 is TGTGCCAGCAGCTCCCCGGGCTCGGGCGGAGGACTCCACTTT. Amino acids: CASSSPGSGGGLHF.

This clone occurred once. This chain joins TRBV3-1 (or the pseudogene TRBV3-2) and TRBJ1-3; 7 nucleotides match TRBD1. V gave up 2 bases and J gave up 3 bases; unmatched junction bases: 1. The CDR3 extends over 14 amino acids. Germline assignment: CDR1 LGHDT and CDR2 YNNKEL (reference sequence). CDR3 nucleotide sequence: TGTGCCAGCAGCCAACAGGGGGGTGGAAACACCATATATTTT. Protein sequence: CASSQQGGGNTIYF.

This sequence joins TRBV11-3 and TRBJ2-1; a possible D gene is TRBD1 (6 bases). The CDR3 covers 15 residues. CDR1 and CDR2 (germline): SGHNT, YENEEA. Between the trimmed V and J ends, which lost 5 bases and 0 bases, there was a span of 11 bases. CDR3 amino acids: CASSRQAGSYNEQFF. CDR3 nucleotides: TGTGCCAGCAGCCGACAGGCGGGCTCCTACAATGAGCAGTTCTTC. The variable domain in full, with the rest retrieved from reference TRBV11-3 and TRBJ2-1, is EAGVVQSPRYKIIEKKQPVAFWCNPISGHNTLYWYLQNLGQGPELLIRYENEEAVDDSQLPKDRFSAERLKGVDSTLKIQPAELGDSAVYLCASSRQAGSYNEQFFGPGTRLTVL.

J is TRBJ2-7 and V is TRBV28, with a tentative D call TRBD1 (6 bases). The V gene lost 8 bases and the J gene lost 4 bases, with 18 bases spanning the gap. The V gene's germline CDR1 is MDHEN and CDR2 SYDVKM. The length of the CDR3 is 14 residues. In DNA, the CDR3 is TGTGCCAGCGCATCAGGGGCCCCGTTGTACGAGCAGTACGTC. It translates to CASASGAPLYEQYV.

The chain links TRBV3-1 (or the pseudogene TRBV3-2) to TRBJ1-1; TRBD1 might be the D (5 bases). The CDR3 contains 16 residues. Trimming took 1 base from V and 3 from J, leaving 15 bases between them. Germline CDR1 and CDR2: LGHDT and YNNKEL (reference sequence). CDR3 region: CASSQGQGWSDTEAFF. The CDR3 DNA reads as TGTGCCAGCAGCCAAGGGCAGGGATGGTCGGACACTGAAGCTTTCTTT.

The chain links TRBV2 to TRBJ1-2, with no clear D. The CDR3 extends over 14 amino acids. CDR1 is SNHLY, CDR2 FYNNEI, per germline. The V gene lost 3 bases and the J gene lost 3 bases, with 11 bases spanning the gap. The CDR3 bases are TGTGCCAGCAGTGAGGGCCCCCTCGACTATGGCTACACCTTC. This encodes CASSEGPLDYGYTF.

This clone came up a few times. The chain has TRBV4-1 and TRBJ1-3; a weak D match, TRBD1 (5 bases). The CDR3 loop spans 15 amino acids. The V gene's germline CDR1 is MGHRA and CDR2 YSYEKL. The V end lost 2 bases, the J end lost 1 base, and 9 bases lay between the germline ends. The CDR3 is CASSQLQGSGNTIYF. The DNA of the CDR3 is TGCGCCAGCAGCCAACTCCAGGGTTCTGGAAACACCATATATTTT.

This chain links TRBV3-1 (or the pseudogene TRBV3-2) with TRBJ1-1, with D unclear. V lost 1 base, J lost 1 base, and 10 bases lay in between. Germline CDR1 is LGHDT and CDR2 is YNNKEL (reference sequence). This CDR3 has 15 amino acids. DNA of the CDR3: TGTGCCAGCAGCCAAGGACTAGGTGGGAACACTGAAGCTTTCTTT. Protein product: CASSQGLGGNTEAFF.

This chain connects TRBV11-3 to TRBJ2-1, with TRBD2 matching 13 bases. V shed 0 bases, J shed 9 bases, and the junction held 5 bases outside the gene matches. The CDR3 sequence is 16 residues long. CDR1 and CDR2 (germline): SGHNT, YENEEA. The CDR3 spells CASSLETSGREAEQFF. The CDR3 DNA sequence: TGTGCCAGCAGCTTAGAAACTAGCGGGAGGGAGGCTGAGCAGTTCTTC.

CDR3: CAARGTSGNDVDEQFF. The CDR3 nucleotides are TGTGCCGCCAGGGGGACTAGCGGGAATGATGTCGATGAGCAGTTCTTC. This chain connects TRBV10-3 to TRBJ2-1; 13 nucleotides match TRBD2. From germline, CDR1 is ENHRY and CDR2 SYGVKD. J lost 8 bases, V lost 11 bases, and 15 bases had no gene match. The CDR3 contains 16 residues.

The count of this clone is one. J is TRBJ2-3 and V is TRBV12-5; D uncertain. The germline CDR1 and CDR2 sequences are LGHNT and FRNRAP. The CDR3 runs 12 residues. V lost 3 bases to trimming and J lost 6 bases, with 7 bases between them. CDR3 bases: TGTGCTAGTGGTTTCTCTTCGGATACGCAGTATTTT. Its protein is CASGFSSDTQYF.

The chain links TRBV15 to TRBJ1-2; tentatively, D is TRBD1 (5 bases). Trimming shortened V by 0 bases and J by 11 bases, and 19 bases separated the two germline ends. This CDR3 spans 15 amino acids. Germline CDR1 reads LNHNV; CDR2 reads YYDKDF (reference sequence). CDR3 nucleotide sequence: TGTGCCACCAGCAGAGATGGCAGGGCTCTCGGGGGATACACCTTC. Its translation is CATSRDGRALGGYTF. Complete variable domain (other parts from reference TRBV15 and TRBJ1-2): DAMVIQNPRYQVTQFGKPVTLSCSQTLNHNVMYWYQQKSSQAPKLLFHYYDKDFNNEADTPDNFQSRRPNTSFCFLDIRSPGLGDTAMYLCATSRDGRALGGYTFGSGTRLTVV.

The chain links TRBV18 to TRBJ1-1; the D is unclear. This CDR3 spans 13 amino acids. Deletions cut 3 bases from V and 1 base from J, with 6 bases between. CDR1 is KGHSH, CDR2 LQKENI, per germline. CDR3 amino acids: CASSPTPNTEAFF. For the CDR3, the DNA is TGTGCCAGCTCACCGACACCGAACACTGAAGCTTTCTTT.

The gene calls are TRBV24-1 and TRBJ2-3; TRBD2 might be the D (6 bases). Germline lookup yields CDR1 KGHDR and CDR2 SFDVKD. V shed 1 base and J shed 4 bases, with 14 bases lying between them. This CDR3 has 16 amino acids. CDR3 sequence reads: CATSDFGGSVADTQYF. In DNA form, the CDR3 reads TGTGCCACCAGTGATTTTGGAGGGTCGGTCGCAGATACGCAGTATTTT.

Notes on this clone: The same CDR3 also results from other DNA sequences found in this sample. The gene calls are TRBV19 and TRBJ2-2; 7 bases are shared with TRBD1. Unmatched junction bases numbered 9, after V lost 6 bases and J lost 2 bases. The V gene's germline CDR1 is LNHDA and CDR2 SQIVND (reference sequence). The CDR3 length is 16 residues. CDR3 DNA: TGTGCCAGTAGCACCCTTGGGACAGCTAACACCGGGGAGCTGTTTTTT. It specifies CASSTLGTANTGELFF.